Each of the 21 T cell receptor beta chains below was sequenced from the same sample in a study of blood T cell repertoires in COVID-19 (TCRdb year 2020). The library was obtained by the immunoSEQ multiplex PCR assay. TCRdb took over this immuneACCESS table, retaining in-frame rearrangements with V and J assigned. Such tables are incomplete; in checked studies, under half of the missing clones stem from an unresolved V gene, and the remainder is unexplained. The sample data list approximately 69,000 clones, and about 84% of these were observed just once. 1.5% to 2% of the sample is taken by the ten largest. The sample comprised peripheral blood. The receptors stem from a woman between 55 and 75 years old with acute or convalescent COVID-19.

The V gene is TRBV10-1, the J gene TRBJ2-7; possible D gene TRBD2, 7 bases. Germline-derived CDR1 and CDR2 are WNHNN and SYGVQD (reference sequence). The CDR3 has 14 amino acids. V lost 6 bases, J lost 2 bases, and 14 bases lay in between. In DNA, the CDR3 is TGCGCCAGCAGGAAGGGGGGGGATGCCTACGAGCAGTACTTC. This translates into CASRKGGDAYEQYF.

This chain links TRBV2 with TRBJ2-1, with 10 bases that match TRBD2. This CDR3 is 15 amino acids long. Germline CDR1 and CDR2: SNHLY and FYNNEI. Trimming removed 3 bases from V and 9 bases from J; junction bases left unmatched: 8. This chain's CDR3 is CASSDWLAGAAEQFF. In DNA, the CDR3 is TGTGCCAGCAGTGACTGGCTAGCGGGAGCCGCTGAGCAGTTCTTC.

J is TRBJ1-2 and V is TRBV7-8; the match to TRBD1 covers 7 bases. V was pared by 5 bases and J by 8 bases, with 11 bases of the junction left unmatched. CDR1 and CDR2 (germline): SGHVS, FQNEAQ. The CDR3 loop spans 14 amino acids. CDR3 sequence reads: CASSPRMGDSGYTF. Written as DNA, the CDR3 is TGTGCCAGCAGCCCCCGGATGGGGGACAGCGGCTACACCTTC.

The gene calls are TRBV7-9 and TRBJ1-5, with 9 bases identical to TRBD1. Germline V gives CDR1 SEHNR, CDR2 FQNEAQ (reference sequence). V lost 5 bases to trimming and J lost 3 bases; unmatched junction nucleotides: 8. The CDR3 sequence is 16 residues long. In nucleotides, the CDR3 is TGTGCCAGCAGCCCAGACGGGACAGGGCTCAATCAGCCCCAGCATTTT. Translation: CASSPDGTGLNQPQHF.

Sample share makes this clone medium-sized. The rearrangement joins TRBV11-3 to TRBJ2-2; unclear D gene. The V end was cut by 1 base, the J end by 0 bases, with 3 bases between. The CDR3 sequence is 14 residues long. CDR1 is SGHNT and CDR2 is YENEEA in the germline V gene. This chain's CDR3 is CASSLVANTGELFF. CDR3 in DNA: TGTGCCAGCAGCTTAGTAGCGAACACCGGGGAGCTGTTTTTT.

This clone showed up just a few times. The chain couples TRBV6-5 to TRBJ1-6, with TRBD1 matching 12 bases. Germline values: CDR1 MNHEY, CDR2 SVGAGI. CDR3 length equals 15 residues. Trimming removed 7 bases from V and 6 bases from J; junction bases left unmatched: 4. Here the CDR3 reads CASKGQGARNSPLHF. CDR3 nucleotide sequence: TGTGCCAGCAAGGGACAGGGGGCTCGTAATTCACCCCTCCACTTT.

This rearrangement joins TRBV4-1 to TRBJ2-3, with D possibly being TRBD2 (6 bases). The CDR3 has 14 residues. CDR1 is MGHRA and CDR2 is YSYEKL in the germline V gene. Trimming shortened V by 0 bases and J by 3 bases, and 7 bases separated the two germline ends. The CDR3 region is CASSQERDTDTQYF. The CDR3 bases are TGCGCCAGCAGCCAAGAGCGGGATACAGATACGCAGTATTTT.

J is TRBJ1-2 and V is TRBV19; maybe TRBD1 (5 bases). V lost 5 bases and J 5 bases, leaving 9 bases between the germline ends. CDR3 length: 12 amino acids. Germline CDR1 is LNHDA and CDR2 is SQIVND (reference sequence). CDR3: CASSEQGYGYTF. The CDR3 DNA is TGTGCCAGTAGTGAGCAGGGATATGGCTACACCTTC.

The chain joins TRBV7-3 to TRBJ2-6; weak D call: TRBD1 (6 bases). Trimming left V 4 bases short and J 3 bases short, with 10 bases between. CDR3 length: 15 amino acids. Germline V lookup: CDR1 SGHTA, CDR2 FQGTGA. CDR3 DNA sequence: TGTGCCAGCAGCTACCGGGACAATGGGGCCAACGTCCTGACTTTC. Translating gives CASSYRDNGANVLTF.

The genes are TRBV7-6 and TRBJ1-2; 8 bases line up with TRBD1. J was trimmed by 6 bases and V by 3 bases; bases with no gene match: 9. Germline V gene data show CDR1 as SGHVS and CDR2 as FNYEAQ. The CDR3 has 15 amino acids. In nucleotides, the CDR3 is TGTGCCAGCAGCTTCGGACCAGGGACAGGAGATGGCTACACCTTC. It yields the protein CASSFGPGTGDGYTF.

This clone was seen just once. A junction end diverges from the germline sequence, so it may reflect a read error. This rearrangement joins TRBV6-5 to TRBJ1-2; TRBD1 matches at 8 bases. This CDR3 region has 15 residues. The germline CDR1 and CDR2 sequences are MNHEY and SVGAGI. CDR3 sequence reads: CASTYRGQATYGYTF. The CDR3 nucleotides read TGTGCCAGCACTTACCGGGGACAGGCCACCTATGGCTACACCTTC.

This chain uses TRBV10-3 with TRBJ2-7; TRBD2 is a possible D gene (7 bases). V lost 0 bases to trimming and J lost 5 bases, with 17 bases between them. The CDR3 loop spans 16 amino acids. Germline lookup yields CDR1 ENHRY and CDR2 SYGVKD. CDR3: CAISESIYAGAHEQYF. CDR3 nucleotide sequence: TGTGCCATCAGTGAGTCGATTTATGCGGGGGCCCACGAGCAGTACTTC.

The V and J genes are TRBV10-3 and TRBJ1-2; tentative D call: TRBD1 (6 bases). Between the trimmed V and J ends, which lost 4 bases and 7 bases, there was a span of 10 bases. Looked up from germline, CDR1 is ENHRY and CDR2 is SYGVKD. The CDR3 has 12 residues. CDR3 nucleotides: TGTGCCATCAGTGCGGGGGGCTCTGGCTACACCTTC. This gives the protein CAISAGGSGYTF.

This clone showed up just a few times. The chain employs TRBV2 and TRBJ1-6, with 7 bases fitting TRBD1. Trimming took 10 bases from V and 6 from J; bases not matched to a gene: 6. This CDR3 region has 13 residues. The germline gives CDR1 SNHLY, CDR2 FYNNEI. Here the CDR3 reads CATRDRANSPLHF. Written as DNA, the CDR3 is TGTGCCACGCGAGACAGGGCTAATTCACCCCTCCACTTT.

This rearrangement joins TRBV2 to TRBJ1-5; tentative D call: TRBD1 (5 bases). Trimming stripped 5 bases from V and 0 bases from J, with 8 bases between. Germline V gives CDR1 SNHLY, CDR2 FYNNEI. This CDR3 region has 14 residues. This CDR3 reads CASSTTDSNQPQHF. The CDR3 region has the DNA TGTGCCAGCAGTACGACAGATAGCAATCAGCCCCAGCATTTT.

V and J are TRBV19 and TRBJ1-2; D is ambiguous. The CDR3 loop spans 15 amino acids. The germline gives CDR1 LNHDA, CDR2 SQIVND (reference sequence). V lost 4 bases to trimming and J lost 3 bases, with 15 bases between them. Here the CDR3 DNA reads TGTGCCAGTAGTACTATCGTAGGAGGTTACTATGGCTACACCTTC. Amino acid sequence: CASSTIVGGYYGYTF.

The J gene is TRBJ2-2, the V gene TRBV19, with 14 bases identical to TRBD2. V dropped 6 bases and J dropped 5; count of bases not matched to a gene: 8. The CDR3 covers 17 residues. Germline CDR1 is LNHDA and CDR2 is SQIVND (reference sequence). CDR3 region: CASSKGLAGGWTGELFF. DNA for the CDR3: TGTGCCAGTAGCAAAGGACTAGCGGGGGGCTGGACCGGGGAGCTGTTTTTT.

The V gene is TRBV6-2 or TRBV6-3, the J gene TRBJ2-1, with 10 bases fitting TRBD2. The length of the CDR3 is 16 residues. Germline V lookup: CDR1 MNHEY, CDR2 SVGEGT. V gave up 5 bases and J gave up 8 bases; unmatched junction bases: 12. DNA of the CDR3: TGTGCCAGCAGTCTGCTAGCGGGAGCAAGGGGTCATGAGCAGTTCTTC. This translates into CASSLLAGARGHEQFF.

The genes are TRBV7-6 and TRBJ1-1; 8 bases agree with TRBD1. Per the germline V gene, CDR1 is SGHVS and CDR2 is FNYEAQ. The CDR3 is made up of 16 amino acids. The V segment lost 5 bases and the J segment 4 bases; nucleotides outside the gene matches: 12. CDR3 protein: CASSPDRGRVGTEAFF. In DNA form, the CDR3 reads TGTGCCAGCAGCCCCGACAGGGGAAGAGTAGGCACTGAAGCTTTCTTT.

This clone was picked up one time. This sequence joins TRBV9 and TRBJ1-3; D not resolved. The V end was cut by 0 bases, the J end by 5 bases, with 15 bases between. CDR1 and CDR2 (germline): SGDLS, YYNGEE. CDR3 size: 16 residues. In nucleotides, the CDR3 is TGTGCCAGCAGCGTAGAAGACCCAGGAGGTAGAAACACCATATATTTT. Translating it yields CASSVEDPGGRNTIYF.

The CDR3 DNA follows: TGTGCCACCAAACAGGGTGCTAACTATGGCTACACCTTC. Encoded protein: CATKQGANYGYTF. The rearrangement links TRBV2 to TRBJ1-2; possible D gene TRBD1, 6 bases. CDR1 is SNHLY and CDR2 is FYNNEI in the germline V gene. CDR3 size: 13 residues. The ends were cut back, 10 bases at V and 0 bases at J, with 12 bases in the middle.